This T cell receptor beta chain is drawn from a study of response to subunit inactivated influenza vaccine. Whole-study findings and limits: Each seasonal flu vaccination may recruit only limited new T cells, authors suggested.

In this sample, this clonotype turned up a few times. What it binds is not known. In TCRdb, the RT-PCR reads were re-called with MiXCR into one record per CDR3 protein. Of hundreds of thousands of distinct CDR3 sequences in the sample, less than 15% were seen once. Per the germline V gene, CDR1 is LGHNA and CDR2 is YNFKEQ. The J segment lost 0 bases and the V segment lost 4 bases, leaving 6 bases of the junction unmatched. CDR3 length: 17 amino acids. The J gene is TRBJ1-3, the V gene TRBV4-2, with TRBD1 matching 10 bases. The source was PBMCs from blood, collected roughly 15 days before vaccination. The sequence came from a man aged 45 to 65 who received an inactivated influenza vaccine. The DNA of the CDR3 is TGTGCCAGCAGCCTCGGACAGGGGGATAGCTCTGGAAACACCATATATTTT. Residues: CASSLGQGDSSGNTIYF.